The clone carrying this T cell receptor (beta chain) has only a few counts. As originally analysed: Estimates of nucleated cell counts were drawn from the amplification of reference gene primers. Generated by immunoSEQ multiplex PCR, the TCRdb table keeps only in-frame clones and is missing some. V and J calls and clone size are as listed in that table; D and trimming were resolved from the DNA. Among tens of thousands of clones listed, around 85% were seen once. There are 14 residues in the CDR3. The data were taken from a study of blood T cell repertoires in COVID-19. Study overall: The samples span acute and convalescent COVID-19 from the United States, Italy and Spain. The cDNA or gDNA used as material had been derived from T cells, B-cell-depleted T cells, or PBMCs.

The sequenced sample was peripheral blood. The chain combines TRBV21-1 with TRBJ1-3. TRBV21-1 is labeled a pseudogene. The origin of this receptor is a human donor with active COVID-19. The donor label of this sample is uncertain. In DNA, the CDR3 is TGTGCCAGCGCTCGGGGGGTTGTCGGAAACACCATATATTTT. Amino acids: CASARGVVGNTIYF.